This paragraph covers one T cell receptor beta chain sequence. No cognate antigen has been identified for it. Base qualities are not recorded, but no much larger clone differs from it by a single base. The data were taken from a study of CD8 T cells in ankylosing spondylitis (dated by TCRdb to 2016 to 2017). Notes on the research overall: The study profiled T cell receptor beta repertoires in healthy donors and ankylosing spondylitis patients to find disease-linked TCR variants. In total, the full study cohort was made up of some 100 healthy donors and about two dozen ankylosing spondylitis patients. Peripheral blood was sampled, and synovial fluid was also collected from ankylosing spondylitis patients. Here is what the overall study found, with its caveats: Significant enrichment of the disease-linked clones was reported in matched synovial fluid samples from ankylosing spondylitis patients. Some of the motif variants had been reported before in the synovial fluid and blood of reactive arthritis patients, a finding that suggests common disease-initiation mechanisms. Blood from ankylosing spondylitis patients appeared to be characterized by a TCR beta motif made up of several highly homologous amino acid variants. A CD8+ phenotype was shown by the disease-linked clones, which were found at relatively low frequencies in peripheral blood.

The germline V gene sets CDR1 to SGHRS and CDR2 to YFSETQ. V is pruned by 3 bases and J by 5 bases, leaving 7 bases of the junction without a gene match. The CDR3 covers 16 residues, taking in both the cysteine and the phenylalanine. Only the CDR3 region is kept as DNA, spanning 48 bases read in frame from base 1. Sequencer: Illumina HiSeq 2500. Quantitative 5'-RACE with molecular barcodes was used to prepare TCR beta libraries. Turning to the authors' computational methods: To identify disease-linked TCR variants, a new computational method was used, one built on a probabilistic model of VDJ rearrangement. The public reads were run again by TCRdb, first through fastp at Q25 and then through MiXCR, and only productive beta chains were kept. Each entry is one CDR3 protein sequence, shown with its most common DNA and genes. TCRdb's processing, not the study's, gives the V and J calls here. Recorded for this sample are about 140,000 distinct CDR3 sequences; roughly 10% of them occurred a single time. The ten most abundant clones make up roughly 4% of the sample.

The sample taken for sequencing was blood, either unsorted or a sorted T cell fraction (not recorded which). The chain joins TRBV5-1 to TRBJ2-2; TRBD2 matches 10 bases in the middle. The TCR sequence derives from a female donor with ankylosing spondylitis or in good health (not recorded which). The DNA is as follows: TGCGCCAGCAGCTCCCTAGCGGGGGCTATGACCGGGGAGCTGTTTTTT. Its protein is CASSSLAGAMTGELFF.